One T cell receptor (beta chain) is described in this entry. The V end was cut by 5 bases, the J end by 6 bases, with 8 bases between. Germline V gene sequence: CDR1 MNHEY, CDR2 SVGEGT. This CDR3 is 12 amino acids long. The sample is drawn from a study of control samples from healthy donors and cancer patients. The data were produced by immunoSEQ multiplex PCR, yet TCRdb's version contains in-frame clones alone and is incomplete. The sample includes some 130,000 clones, just under 95% of them seen just once. The chain links TRBV6-2 or TRBV6-3 to TRBJ2-1, with D uncertain. The sequenced sample was blood. This clonotype was sampled from a man aged 25-45 years in good health. The CDR3 sequence is CASSPGRNEQFF. The CDR3 nucleotides read TGTGCCAGCAGTCCCGGACGCAATGAGCAGTTCTTC.